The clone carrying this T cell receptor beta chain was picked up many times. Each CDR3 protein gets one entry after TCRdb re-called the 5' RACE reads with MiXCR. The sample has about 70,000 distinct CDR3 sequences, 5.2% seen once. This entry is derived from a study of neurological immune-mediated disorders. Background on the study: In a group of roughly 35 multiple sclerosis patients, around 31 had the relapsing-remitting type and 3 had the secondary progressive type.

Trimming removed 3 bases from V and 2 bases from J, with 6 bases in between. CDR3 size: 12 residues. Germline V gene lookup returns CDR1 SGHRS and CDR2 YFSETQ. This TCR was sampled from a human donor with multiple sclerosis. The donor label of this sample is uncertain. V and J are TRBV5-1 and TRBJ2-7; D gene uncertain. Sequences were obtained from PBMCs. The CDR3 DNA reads TGCGCCAGCAGCTCCGTGCCCTACGAGCAGTACTTC. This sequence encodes CASSSVPYEQYF.